The source of this T cell receptor beta chain is a study of T cell changes during pregnancy in multiple sclerosis (dated by TCRdb to about 2019). As for the study more broadly: In women with multiple sclerosis, the researchers looked at how the T cell repertoire shifted as pregnancy progressed.

This clone was observed a few times. This clone's antigen is unknown. Base-call qualities are not available, and no considerably larger clone is one nucleotide away. Libraries were constructed by the immunoSEQ multiplex PCR assay. TCRdb obtained this table from immuneACCESS and retained in-frame rearrangements with V and J assigned. These tables miss some clones; where compared with another copy, unresolved V genes account for less than half of the shortfall, and the remainder is unexplained. The sample has fewer than 90,000 clones on record, over 85% of them singletons. The top ten constitute approximately 1.6% of the sample. The germline V and J ends show losses of 6 bases and 2 bases respectively, and no gene match explains 7 bases of the junction. CDR3 length: 14 amino acids, cysteine to phenylalanine. Only CDR3 DNA is held: 42 bases, read in frame from base 1. The CDR1 and CDR2 encoded by the germline V gene are SGHRS and YFSETQ.

The material sequenced was peripheral blood, taken after pregnancy. The rearranged chain carries TRBV5-1 and TRBJ2-5, and TRBD2 matches 7 of the central bases. The TCR originated in a female donor in good health, enrolled as a control in a pregnancy study. Read as DNA, the sequence is TGCGCCAGCACCCCCGGGACTACGCAAGAGACCCAGTACTTC. It translates as CASTPGTTQETQYF.